The 22 T cell receptor beta chains presented below share a single source sample, sequenced in a study of CD8 T cells in Susac syndrome. The RNA, about 0.5 to 1 ug, was put through reverse transcription using random hexamers. TCRdb fed the immunoSEQ multiplex PCR reads into MiXCR, producing one record per CDR3 protein. Among around 300,000 distinct CDR3 sequences, 70% to 90% were seen once, and the ten largest hold more than 0.15%. The sequencing input was CD8+ T cells from PBMCs. Receptors originate from a human donor with multiple sclerosis.

V is TRBV28 and J is TRBJ1-4, with unresolved D. V was cut by 2 bases and J by 8 bases, with 15 bases left in between. Germline V gene sequence: CDR1 MDHEN, CDR2 SYDVKM. This CDR3 region has 15 residues. The CDR3 sequence is CASSLRSVGWEKLFF. CDR3 DNA: TGTGCCAGCAGTTTACGGTCCGTCGGGTGGGAAAAACTGTTTTTT.

The chain carries TRBV30 and TRBJ2-1; 8 bases match TRBD2. Germline V gene sequence: CDR1 GTSNPN, CDR2 SVGIG (reference sequence). Trimming removed 3 bases from V and 0 bases from J; junction bases left unmatched: 7. The CDR3 consists of 16 residues. The DNA of the CDR3 is TGTGCCTGGAGACCCCGGGAGGGGAGCTCCTACAATGAGCAGTTCTTC. Protein product: CAWRPREGSSYNEQFF.

This sequence joins TRBV4-1 and TRBJ2-1; D is uncertain. V gave up 3 bases and J gave up 3 bases, with 9 bases separating them. CDR3 length equals 14 residues. Per germline, CDR1 MGHRA and CDR2 YSYEKL. CDR3 coding DNA: TGCGCCAGCAGCCACTCGGACGTCTACAATGAGCAGTTCTTC. It translates to CASSHSDVYNEQFF.

The chain combines TRBV21-1 with TRBJ2-7; TRBD1, as called in the table, went unchecked against the DNA. TRBV21-1 is a pseudogene. The CDR3 is 16 amino acids. The CDR3 region has the DNA TGTGCCAGCAGCAAAGGGACCCGGGACGGTGCCTACGAGCAGTACTTC. It encodes CASSKGTRDGAYEQYF.

This chain joins TRBV4-1 and TRBJ2-2; D may be TRBD1 (5 bases). Trimming removed 2 bases at V and 7 bases at J, with 14 bases between. In germline, CDR1 is MGHRA, CDR2 YSYEKL. CDR3 size: 15 residues. CDR3 nucleotide sequence: TGCGCCAGCAGCCAACCGCAAAGGGGCGGCGGGGAGCTGTTTTTT. It codes for CASSQPQRGGGELFF.

The chain carries TRBV15 and TRBJ1-2, with D possibly matching TRBD1 (6 bases). Germline CDR1 reads LNHNV; CDR2 reads YYDKDF (reference sequence). The CDR3 runs 16 residues. V lost 5 bases and J 4 bases, leaving 20 bases between the germline ends. CDR3 in DNA: TGTGCCACCAGCGGAGCCCCCCTGGGGGCCGGCTATGGCTACACCTTC. Its protein product is CATSGAPLGAGYGYTF.

The chain recombines TRBV20-1 with TRBJ2-2, with D perhaps being TRBD1 or TRBD2 (5 bases each). Trimming stripped 0 bases from V and 5 bases from J, with 16 bases between. Germline CDR1 and CDR2: DFQATT and SNEGSKA (reference sequence). The CDR3 contains 16 residues. This CDR3 reads CSARDGSGPGTGELFF. The CDR3 region has the DNA TGCAGTGCTAGAGATGGCAGCGGCCCAGGGACCGGGGAGCTGTTTTTT.

The genes are TRBV27 and TRBJ2-1, with TRBD1 identical over 9 bases. This CDR3 region has 17 residues. The ends lost 0 bases at V and 5 bases at J; junction bases unmatched: 8. CDR1 is MNHEY, CDR2 SMNVEV, per germline (reference sequence). The CDR3 spells CASSLSGGQGINNEQFF. In DNA, the CDR3 is TGTGCCAGCAGTTTATCGGGGGGACAGGGAATTAACAATGAGCAGTTCTTC.

This chain connects TRBV14 to TRBJ2-1, with a tentative D call TRBD2 (5 bases). The V end lost 1 base, the J end lost 2 bases, and 12 bases lay between the germline ends. The length of the CDR3 is 16 residues. Germline assignment: CDR1 SGHDN and CDR2 FVKESK. In DNA, the CDR3 is TGTGCCAGCAGCCAAGTTCCAGCGGCTGCCTACAATGAGCAGTTCTTC. Protein product: CASSQVPAAAYNEQFF.

The gene calls are TRBV7-9 and TRBJ2-7; 7 nucleotides match TRBD1. The V gene end was trimmed by 0 bases and the J gene end by 6 bases; junction bases not matched to a gene: 2. Germline CDR1 and CDR2: SEHNR and FQNEAQ (reference sequence). The CDR3 totals 13 residues. The CDR3 nucleotides read TGTGCCAGCAGCTTAGCGTCAGGGGGCGAGCAGTACTTC. This translates into CASSLASGGEQYF. Filled out from reference TRBV7-9 and TRBJ2-7, the complete variable domain reads DTGVSQNPRHKITKRGQNVTFRCDPISEHNRLYWYRQTLGQGPEFLTYFQNEAQLEKSRLLSDRFSAERPKGSFSTLEIQRTEQGDSAMYLCASSLASGGEQYFGPGTRLTVT.

This chain uses TRBV6-4 with TRBJ2-2; possibly TRBD1 or TRBD2 for D (5 bases each). CDR1 and CDR2 from the germline V gene are MRHNA and SNTAGT. This CDR3 is built from 14 residues. The V end lost 5 bases, the J end lost 4 bases, and 11 bases lay between the germline ends. The CDR3 sequence: CASSSNGATGELFF. As DNA, the CDR3 is TGTGCCAGCAGTTCGAACGGGGCCACCGGGGAGCTGTTTTTT.

The chain employs TRBV11-2 and TRBJ2-7; no reliable D call. CDR3 length: 11 amino acids. Germline-derived CDR1 and CDR2 are SGHAT and FQNNGV. V lost 4 bases, J lost 5 bases, and 6 bases lay in between. CDR3 DNA: TGTGCCAGCAGCTCTGGACACGAGCAGTACTTC. It encodes CASSSGHEQYF.

The chain has TRBV27 and TRBJ1-1; D is unclear. CDR1 MNHEY and CDR2 SMNVEV come from the germline V gene (reference sequence). Deletions cut 2 bases from V and 4 bases from J, with 11 bases between. The CDR3 length is 14 residues. CDR3: CASSLREDGTEAFF. The CDR3 region has the DNA TGTGCCAGCAGTTTACGGGAAGATGGCACTGAAGCTTTCTTT.

This clonotype has more than one count but fewer than ten. The chain carries TRBV27 and TRBJ1-3; no firm D call. Trimming pared 5 bases from V and 0 bases from J, leaving 5 bases between. CDR1 is MNHEY and CDR2 is SMNVEV in the germline V gene (reference sequence). CDR3 length: 13 amino acids. CDR3 coding DNA: TGTGCCAGCAGTCCGAGCTCTGGAAACACCATATATTTT. As protein: CASSPSSGNTIYF.

CDR3 loop: CASSQDLWTADRNQPQHF. CDR3 in DNA: TGCGCCAGCAGCCAAGATCTCTGGACAGCAGACCGGAATCAGCCCCAGCATTTT. This chain uses TRBV4-1 with TRBJ1-5, with a tentative D call TRBD1 (6 bases). The CDR3 extends over 18 amino acids. Germline loops: CDR1 MGHRA, CDR2 YSYEKL. V lost 0 bases and J lost 4, with 19 bases in between.

The rearrangement links TRBV28 to TRBJ2-5, with D hard to call. From germline, CDR1 is MDHEN and CDR2 SYDVKM. The CDR3 runs 14 residues. Trimming took 3 bases from V and 7 from J, leaving 15 bases between them. Written as DNA, the CDR3 is TGTGCCAGCAGTTTTGAACAAGGAGTAGGGACCCAGTACTTC. It yields the protein CASSFEQGVGTQYF.

This chain uses TRBV28 with TRBJ2-7; D ambiguous. V was clipped by 4 bases and J by 0 bases, with 13 bases between them. The CDR3 totals 15 residues. Germline CDR1 reads MDHEN; CDR2 reads SYDVKM. The CDR3 loop is CASSSARTVSYEQYF. The CDR3 region has the DNA TGTGCCAGCAGTTCCGCTCGAACAGTCTCCTACGAGCAGTACTTC. The full variable domain, completed using reference TRBV28 and TRBJ2-7, is DVKVTQSSRYLVKRTGEKVFLECVQDMDHENMFWYRQDPGLGLRLIYFSYDVKMKEKGDIPEGYSVSREKKERFSLILESASTNQTSMYLCASSSARTVSYEQYFGPGTRLTVT.

The chain carries TRBV7-9 and TRBJ2-7; D unresolved. Looked up from germline, CDR1 is SEHNR and CDR2 is FQNEAQ (reference sequence). The CDR3 totals 11 residues. Trimming removed 5 bases at V and 3 bases at J, with 5 bases between. The CDR3 sequence: CASSTVYEQYF. As DNA, the CDR3 is TGTGCCAGCAGCACAGTCTACGAGCAGTACTTC.

The chain carries TRBV20-1 and TRBJ2-7; D is unclear. The CDR3 has 14 residues. The ends were cut back, 0 bases at V and 2 bases at J, with 11 bases in the middle. Germline CDR1 and CDR2: DFQATT and SNEGSKA (reference sequence). CDR3 coding DNA: TGCAGTGCTAGAGATCGAGTAAACCCCTACGAGCAGTACTTC. It yields the protein CSARDRVNPYEQYF.

This clonotype was observed once. This chain links TRBV9 with TRBJ2-7; 7 bases are a match to TRBD2. Per the germline V gene, CDR1 is SGDLS and CDR2 is YYNGEE. The CDR3 is 15 amino acids. V gave up 3 bases and J gave up 5 bases; unmatched junction bases: 11. The CDR3 DNA reads as TGTGCCAGCAGCGGCGCGGGAGACTCCCAACACGAGCAGTACTTC. This translates into CASSGAGDSQHEQYF. Together with reference TRBV9 and TRBJ2-7, the CDR3 gives the full variable domain: DSGVTQTPKHLITATGQRVTLRCSPRSGDLSVYWYQQSLDQGLQFLIQYYNGEERAKGNILERFSAQQFPDLHSELNLSSLELGDSALYFCASSGAGDSQHEQYFGPGTRLTVT.

The chain links TRBV15 to TRBJ2-5; 10 bases map to TRBD2. This CDR3 contains 14 residues. Germline loops: CDR1 LNHNV, CDR2 YYDKDF (reference sequence). J lost 5 bases, V lost 4 bases, and 4 bases had no gene match. The chain's CDR3 is CATSKRGGTETQYF. The CDR3 DNA reads TGTGCCACCAGCAAGCGGGGGGGCACGGAGACCCAGTACTTC.

In nucleotides, the CDR3 is TGTGCCAGCAGTTTATGCACGGGACAGAACTACGAGCAGTACTTC. The encoded protein is CASSLCTGQNYEQYF. The V and J genes are TRBV28 and TRBJ2-7; 7 bases map to TRBD1. V dropped 0 bases and J dropped 3; count of bases not matched to a gene: 5. From germline, CDR1 is MDHEN and CDR2 SYDVKM. The CDR3 contains 15 residues.